This passage covers 21 T cell receptor beta chains from one sample sequenced in a study of shared T cell receptors in the human thymus (dated by TCRdb to about 2021). Libraries were constructed by the immunoSEQ multiplex PCR assay. Drawn from immuneACCESS, this table holds only the in-frame rearrangements with V and J called that TCRdb kept. Clones are partly lost; checked studies trace under half to an unresolved V gene and leave the rest unexplained. This sample comprises hundreds of thousands of clones, roughly 74% of them detected only once. The ten largest clonotypes hold about 0.014% of the sample. Another study also made use of these data, one on human thymus T cells.

Input material: thymocytes. The receptors here all came from a boy in the first two years of life with a congenital heart defect. Donor details come from another sample of the same person, matched by shared clones.

The rearrangement links TRBV6-4 to TRBJ2-7; D is uncertain. The CDR3 has 11 residues. V gave up 7 bases and J gave up 7 bases, with 11 bases separating them. The germline CDR1 and CDR2 sequences are MRHNA and SNTAGT. CDR3 sequence reads: CASTQRWEQYF. The CDR3 DNA reads as TGTGCCAGCACCCAGAGGTGGGAGCAGTACTTC.

The V and J genes are TRBV27 and TRBJ2-7; the match to TRBD2 covers 7 bases. The CDR3 sequence is 13 residues long. Germline trimming cut 5 bases from V and 5 bases from J; bases unmatched to any gene: 6. CDR1 is MNHEY, CDR2 SMNVEV, per germline (reference sequence). CDR3 DNA sequence: TGTGCCAGCAGTCGAGGGACTACCGACGAGCAGTACTTC. Translating gives CASSRGTTDEQYF.

This clone was seen more than once but under ten times. The chain joins TRBV11-2 to TRBJ2-7; possible D gene TRBD2, 7 bases. V was pared by 3 bases and J by 6 bases, with 15 bases between. CDR3 length equals 14 residues. The germline CDR1 and CDR2 sequences are SGHAT and FQNNGV. In DNA, the CDR3 is TGTGCCAGCAGCTTCTACAGGGAGGGGCTCGAGCAGTACTTC. It is translated as CASSFYREGLEQYF.

V gene TRBV30 combines with J gene TRBJ2-7; the match to TRBD2 covers 9 bases. Germline CDR1 GTSNPN, CDR2 SVGIG (reference sequence). This CDR3 is built from 17 residues. Trimming removed 3 bases from V and 3 bases from J; junction bases left unmatched: 15. CDR3 protein: CAWSTPPISGSIYEQYF. CDR3 nucleotides: TGTGCCTGGAGCACCCCCCCCATTAGCGGGAGTATCTACGAGCAGTACTTC. The complete variable domain, with remaining parts taken from reference TRBV30 and TRBJ2-7, reads SQTIHQWPATLVQPVGSPLSLECTVEGTSNPNLYWYRQAAGRGLQLLFYSVGIGQISSEVPQNLSASRPQDRQFILSSKKLLLSDSGFYLCAWSTPPISGSIYEQYFGPGTRLTVT.

As DNA, the CDR3 is TGCGCCAGCAGCCAAAATCTGCGGCGGGGGATAGCCTACGAGCAGTACTTC. Its translation is CASSQNLRRGIAYEQYF. J is TRBJ2-7 and V is TRBV4-3, with 7 bases fitting TRBD2. The CDR3 consists of 17 residues. Germline V gene sequence: CDR1 LGHNA, CDR2 YSLEER. With V trimmed by 2 bases and J by 2 bases, 12 bases remained unmatched.

The V and J genes are TRBV6-1 and TRBJ2-7; TRBD1 aligns across 10 bases. V shed 6 bases, J shed 5 bases, and the junction held 10 bases outside the gene matches. CDR3 length equals 15 residues. Germline V gene sequence: CDR1 MNHNS, CDR2 SASEGT. CDR3 loop: CASRDRTGGRDEQYF. Here the CDR3 DNA reads TGTGCCAGCAGGGACCGGACAGGGGGACGCGACGAGCAGTACTTC.

The CDR3 DNA is TGTGCCAGCAGCAAAGTGTGGGACAGGGCCTACGAGCAGTACTTC. This gives the protein CASSKVWDRAYEQYF. The J gene is TRBJ2-7, the V gene TRBV21-1; the DNA was not used to check the table's D call, TRBD1. TRBV21-1 is classified as a pseudogene. The CDR3 is 15 residues long.

The CDR3 protein is CASRPRGDQPQHF. CDR3 nucleotides: TGTGCCAGCAGACCGCGGGGGGACCAGCCCCAGCATTTT. The J gene is TRBJ1-5, the V gene TRBV27; maybe TRBD1 (5 bases). Trimming removed 6 bases at V and 7 bases at J, with 13 bases between. CDR1 and CDR2 (germline): MNHEY, SMNVEV (reference sequence). The CDR3 is 13 amino acids.

V usage is TRBV10-3 and J usage is TRBJ2-7; 8 nucleotides line up with TRBD2. The CDR3 consists of 13 residues. The V segment lost 4 bases and the J segment 6 bases; nucleotides outside the gene matches: 5. The V gene's germline CDR1 is ENHRY and CDR2 SYGVKD. CDR3 sequence: CAISGTGTSEQYF. CDR3 sequence (DNA): TGTGCCATCAGTGGAACCGGGACTAGCGAGCAGTACTTC.

CDR3 nucleotides: TGTGCCAGCACCGGACAGGGGGCGCGTGGCTACACCTTC. Its protein is CASTGQGARGYTF. The chain has TRBV27 and TRBJ1-2, with TRBD1 identical over 11 bases. This CDR3 region has 13 residues. V dropped 7 bases and J dropped 7; count of bases not matched to a gene: 5. The germline V gene encodes CDR1 MNHEY and CDR2 SMNVEV (reference sequence).

CDR3 sequence (DNA): TGTGCCAGCAGCTTGGCCCAGGGGGCGTCCAGCACAGATACGCAGTATTTT. This translates into CASSLAQGASSTDTQYF. V gene TRBV5-6 combines with J gene TRBJ2-3, with TRBD1 matching 8 bases. CDR3 length: 17 amino acids. V shed 0 bases and J 0 bases; nucleotides not matched to a gene: 6. Per germline, CDR1 SGHDT and CDR2 YYEEEE.

V usage is TRBV14 and J usage is TRBJ2-5, with TRBD2 identical over 8 bases. V dropped 1 base and J dropped 3; count of bases not matched to a gene: 4. The germline gives CDR1 SGHDN, CDR2 FVKESK. CDR3 length: 15 amino acids. This CDR3 reads CASSQGSGVEETQYF. The CDR3 region has the DNA TGTGCCAGCAGCCAAGGTAGCGGGGTAGAAGAGACCCAGTACTTC.

This chain links TRBV5-1 with TRBJ2-3, with 7 bases identical to TRBD2. The CDR3 totals 17 residues. Germline V gives CDR1 SGHRS, CDR2 YFSETQ. J was trimmed by 2 bases and V by 0 bases; bases with no gene match: 9. The CDR3 region is CASSLVGAGRPTDTQYF. The CDR3 DNA reads as TGCGCCAGCAGCTTGGTCGGAGCGGGGAGGCCCACAGATACGCAGTATTTT.

This clone was recorded a few times. The genes are TRBV18 and TRBJ2-2; perhaps TRBD2 as D (5 bases). Trimming pared 3 bases from V and 7 bases from J, leaving 9 bases between. This CDR3 has 13 amino acids. Germline assignment: CDR1 KGHSH and CDR2 LQKENI. The CDR3 bases are TGTGCCAGCTCACCTGCCAGCGGCGGGGAGCTGTTTTTT. This encodes CASSPASGGELFF.

V gene TRBV20-1 combines with J gene TRBJ2-3, with TRBD1 as a possible D gene (6 bases). Germline V gene data show CDR1 as DFQATT and CDR2 as SNEGSKA (reference sequence). This CDR3 contains 11 residues. V dropped 4 bases and J dropped 11 bases, with 13 bases sitting between them. The CDR3 reads CSANDRTRQYF. CDR3 DNA: TGCAGTGCTAATGACAGGACTCGGCAGTATTTT.

The chain recombines TRBV27 with TRBJ1-2; D gene ambiguous. Trimming took off 2 bases at V and 6 bases at J, with 10 bases between the two ends. The germline V gene has CDR1 MNHEY and CDR2 SMNVEV (reference sequence). There are 13 residues in the CDR3. The CDR3 is CASSLRGCNGYTF. The CDR3 DNA follows: TGTGCCAGCAGTTTAAGAGGGTGCAATGGCTACACCTTC.

This rearrangement joins TRBV5-1 to TRBJ2-1, with D possibly matching TRBD2 (5 bases). This CDR3 spans 13 amino acids. Germline CDR1 is SGHRS and CDR2 is YFSETQ. Deletions cut 6 bases from V and 2 bases from J, with 9 bases between. The CDR3 DNA sequence: TGCGCCAGCAAAGAGCGGACCTACAATGAGCAGTTCTTC. This gives the protein CASKERTYNEQFF.

The chain uses TRBV5-8 and TRBJ2-7; no firm D call. The CDR3 runs to 13 residues. Trimming removed 4 bases at V and 3 bases at J, with 11 bases between. Germline CDR1 and CDR2: SGHTS and YDEGEE. Here the CDR3 reads CASSPKLDYEQYF. As DNA, the CDR3 is TGTGCCAGCAGCCCGAAACTCGACTACGAGCAGTACTTC.

The chain is built from TRBV5-4 and TRBJ1-2; maybe TRBD1 (6 bases). The CDR3 contains 13 residues. With 1 base removed from V and 4 bases from J, the gap between germline ends came to 8 bases. Germline CDR1 and CDR2: SGHNT and YYREEE (reference sequence). The CDR3 DNA follows: TGTGCCAGCAGCTTGCAGGGGAGCTATGGCTACACCTTC. Translation gives CASSLQGSYGYTF.

This clone was seen once. This chain joins TRBV27 and TRBJ2-7; the match to TRBD1 covers 7 bases. Germline V gene data show CDR1 as MNHEY and CDR2 as SMNVEV (reference sequence). The CDR3 is 14 residues long. The V and J ends lost 4 bases and 7 bases, in that order; junction bases with no gene match: 10. As DNA, the CDR3 is TGTGCCAGCAGTTGTCGACAGGGCTTTCGGGAGCAGTACTTC. Protein product: CASSCRQGFREQYF.

This chain connects TRBV27 to TRBJ2-5; 10 nucleotides align to TRBD2. V shed 2 bases and J 2 bases; nucleotides not matched to a gene: 20. The CDR3 is made up of 21 amino acids. The germline V gene has CDR1 MNHEY and CDR2 SMNVEV (reference sequence). The DNA for the CDR3 is TGTGCCAGCAGTTTAACCCCCGGACCTAGCGGGAGCGGGAGTAGGCAAGAGACCCAGTACTTC. Its translation: CASSLTPGPSGSGSRQETQYF.